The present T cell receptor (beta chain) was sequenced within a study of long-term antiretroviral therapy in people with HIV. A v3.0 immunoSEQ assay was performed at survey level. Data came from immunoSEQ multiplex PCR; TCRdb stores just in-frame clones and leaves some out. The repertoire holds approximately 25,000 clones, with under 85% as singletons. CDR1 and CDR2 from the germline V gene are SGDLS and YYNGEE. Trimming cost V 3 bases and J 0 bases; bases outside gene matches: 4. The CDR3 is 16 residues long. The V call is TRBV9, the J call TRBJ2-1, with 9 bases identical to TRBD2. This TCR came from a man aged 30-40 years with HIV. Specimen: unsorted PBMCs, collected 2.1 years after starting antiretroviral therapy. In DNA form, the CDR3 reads TGTGCCAGCAGCGCGGGCGGGGGGGCCTCCTACAATGAGCAGTTCTTC. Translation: CASSAGGGASYNEQFF.